The sequence of this TCR beta chain was determined in a study of cytomegalovirus exposure and HLA in healthy donors. With 60 Vbeta and 13 Jbeta primers, the PCR was carried out. Profiled with immunoSEQ multiplex PCR; TCRdb holds only in-frame clones, not every one. Among approximately 150,000 clones listed, over 60% were seen once. The CDR3 consists of 14 residues. Germline V CDR1 and CDR2: SGHRS, YFSETQ. V dropped 0 bases and J dropped 2 bases, with 8 bases sitting between them. This clone was found once. The sequenced sample was PBMCs. The clonotype comes from a woman younger than 45 in good health and CMV-seropositive. This sequence joins TRBV5-1 and TRBJ1-1; D is ambiguous. The CDR3 DNA follows: TGCGCCAGCAGCTTGGAATACATAAACACTGAAGCTTTCTTT. This encodes CASSLEYINTEAFF.